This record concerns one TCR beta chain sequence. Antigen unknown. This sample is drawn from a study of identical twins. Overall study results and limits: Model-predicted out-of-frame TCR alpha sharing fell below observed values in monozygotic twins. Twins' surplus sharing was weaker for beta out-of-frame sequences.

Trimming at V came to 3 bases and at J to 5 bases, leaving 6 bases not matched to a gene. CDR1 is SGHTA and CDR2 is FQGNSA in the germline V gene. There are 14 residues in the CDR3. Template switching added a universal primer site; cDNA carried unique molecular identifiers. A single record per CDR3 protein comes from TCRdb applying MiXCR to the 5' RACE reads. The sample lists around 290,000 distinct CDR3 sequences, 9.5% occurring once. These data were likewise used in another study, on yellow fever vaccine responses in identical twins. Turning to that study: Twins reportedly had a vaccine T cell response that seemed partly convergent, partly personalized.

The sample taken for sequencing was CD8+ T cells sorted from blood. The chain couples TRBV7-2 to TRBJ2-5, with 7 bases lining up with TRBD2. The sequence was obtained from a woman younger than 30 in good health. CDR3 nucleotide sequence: TGTGCCAGCAGCTTTCGGGGGGTGCGGGAGACCCAGTACTTC. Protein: CASSFRGVRETQYF.